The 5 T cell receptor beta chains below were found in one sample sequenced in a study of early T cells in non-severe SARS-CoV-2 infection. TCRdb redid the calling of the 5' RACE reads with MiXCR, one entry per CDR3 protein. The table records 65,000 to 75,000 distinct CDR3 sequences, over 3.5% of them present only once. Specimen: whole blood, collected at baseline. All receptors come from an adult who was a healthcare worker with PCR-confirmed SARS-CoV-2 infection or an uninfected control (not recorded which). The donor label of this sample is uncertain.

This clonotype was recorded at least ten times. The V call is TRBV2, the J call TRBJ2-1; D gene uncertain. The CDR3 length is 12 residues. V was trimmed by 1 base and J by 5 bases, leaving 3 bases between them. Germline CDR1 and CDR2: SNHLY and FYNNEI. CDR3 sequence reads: CASSEDNNEQFF. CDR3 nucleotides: TGTGCCAGCAGTGAAGATAACAATGAGCAGTTCTTC.

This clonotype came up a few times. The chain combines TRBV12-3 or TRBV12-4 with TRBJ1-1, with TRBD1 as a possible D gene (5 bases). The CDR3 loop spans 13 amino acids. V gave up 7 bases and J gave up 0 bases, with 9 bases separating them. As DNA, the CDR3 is TGTGCCAGCACCTGGGGGGTGAACACTGAAGCTTTCTTT. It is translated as CASTWGVNTEAFF.

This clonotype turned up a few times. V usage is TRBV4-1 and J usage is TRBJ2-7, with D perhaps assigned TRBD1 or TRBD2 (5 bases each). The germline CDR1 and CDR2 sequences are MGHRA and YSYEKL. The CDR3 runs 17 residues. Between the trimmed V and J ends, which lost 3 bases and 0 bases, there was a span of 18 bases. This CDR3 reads CASSQDPGASPSYEQYF. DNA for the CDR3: TGCGCCAGCAGCCAGGATCCCGGGGCTTCCCCCTCCTACGAGCAGTACTTC.

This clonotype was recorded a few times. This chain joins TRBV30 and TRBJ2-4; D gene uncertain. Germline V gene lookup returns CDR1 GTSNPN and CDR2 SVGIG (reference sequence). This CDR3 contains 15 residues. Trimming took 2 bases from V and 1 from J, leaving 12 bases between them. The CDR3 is CAWSSKGFAKNIQYF. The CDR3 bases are TGTGCCTGGAGTTCTAAAGGGTTTGCCAAAAACATTCAGTACTTC.

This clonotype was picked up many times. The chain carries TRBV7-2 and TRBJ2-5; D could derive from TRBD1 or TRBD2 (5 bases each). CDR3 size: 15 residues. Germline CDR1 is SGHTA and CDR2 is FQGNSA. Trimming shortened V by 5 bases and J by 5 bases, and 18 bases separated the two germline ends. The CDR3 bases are TGTGCCAGCAGCCCTCGGGGACCCCGTGGGGAGACCCAGTACTTC. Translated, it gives CASSPRGPRGETQYF.